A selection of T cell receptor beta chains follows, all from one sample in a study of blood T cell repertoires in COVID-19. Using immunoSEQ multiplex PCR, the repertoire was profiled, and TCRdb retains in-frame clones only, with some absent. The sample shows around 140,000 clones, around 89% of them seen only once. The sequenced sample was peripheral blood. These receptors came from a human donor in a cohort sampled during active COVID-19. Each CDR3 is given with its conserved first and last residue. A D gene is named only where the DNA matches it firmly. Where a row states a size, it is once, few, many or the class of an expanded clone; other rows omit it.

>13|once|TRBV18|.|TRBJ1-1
CASSQRENTEAFF
TGTGCCAGCTCACAGCGGGAGAACACTGAAGCTTTCTTT
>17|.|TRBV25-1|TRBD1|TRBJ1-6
CASSEPGQGFGNSPLHF
TGTGCCAGCAGTGAACCCGGACAGGGGTTTGGTAATTCACCCCTCCACTTT
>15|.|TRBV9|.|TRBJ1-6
CASSAAGTSNSPLHF
TGTGCCAGCAGCGCCGCCGGGACATCGAATTCACCCCTCCACTTT
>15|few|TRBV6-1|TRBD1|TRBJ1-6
CASSERTGGNSPLHF
TGTGCCAGCAGTGAAAGGACAGGGGGCAATTCACCCCTCCACTTT
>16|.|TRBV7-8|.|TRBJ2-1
CASSAGLGRRYNEQFF
TGTGCCAGCAGCGCAGGACTGGGTCGGAGGTACAATGAGCAGTTCTTC
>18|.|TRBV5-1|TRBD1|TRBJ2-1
CASSFRGQGAPGYNEQFF
TGCGCCAGCAGCTTCAGGGGACAGGGGGCGCCTGGGTACAATGAGCAGTTCTTC
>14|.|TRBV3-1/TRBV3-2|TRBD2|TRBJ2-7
CASSLQRDTYEQYF
TGTGCCAGCAGCCTTCAGCGGGATACCTACGAGCAGTACTTC
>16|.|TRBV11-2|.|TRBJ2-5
CASSHVAGPLGETQYF
TGTGCCAGCAGCCACGTGGCGGGGCCTCTCGGAGAGACCCAGTACTTC
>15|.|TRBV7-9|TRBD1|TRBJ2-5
CASSLSTGGQETQYF
TGTGCCAGCAGCTTATCGACAGGGGGGCAAGAGACCCAGTACTTC
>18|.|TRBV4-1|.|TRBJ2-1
CASSQRSNRDQGMNEQFF
TGCGCCAGCAGCCAACGATCAAACAGGGACCAGGGTATGAATGAGCAGTTCTTC
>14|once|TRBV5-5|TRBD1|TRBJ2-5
CASTWDSLRETQYF
TGTGCCAGCACGTGGGACAGTCTAAGGGAGACCCAGTACTTC
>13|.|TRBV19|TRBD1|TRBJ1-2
CASTTQGRYGYTF
TGTGCCAGTACCACACAGGGGAGGTATGGCTACACCTTC
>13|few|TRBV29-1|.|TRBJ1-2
CSVGYGINYGYTF
TGCAGCGTTGGGTACGGGATAAACTATGGCTACACCTTC
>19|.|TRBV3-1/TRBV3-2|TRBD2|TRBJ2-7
CASSQEPGLAGFKAYEQYF
TGTGCCAGCAGCCAAGAACCGGGACTAGCGGGGTTCAAGGCATACGAGCAGTACTTC
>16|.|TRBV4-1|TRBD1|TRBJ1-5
CASSQDPDRGFQPQHF
TGCGCCAGCAGCCAAGATCCCGACAGGGGGTTCCAGCCCCAGCATTTT
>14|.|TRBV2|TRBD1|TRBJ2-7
CASSSQGQGAEQYF
TGTGCCAGCAGCTCGCAGGGACAGGGAGCCGAGCAGTACTTC
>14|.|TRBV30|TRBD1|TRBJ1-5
CAWGGQGVSQPQHF
TGTGCCTGGGGGGGACAGGGGGTGAGTCAGCCCCAGCATTTT
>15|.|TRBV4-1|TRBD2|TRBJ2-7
CASSPTSSGTYEQYF
TGCGCCAGCAGCCCGACTAGCAGTGGCACCTACGAGCAGTACTTC
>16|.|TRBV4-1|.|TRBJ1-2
CASSQEATFTNYGYTF
TGCGCCAGCAGCCAAGAGGCCACCTTTACTAACTATGGCTACACCTTC
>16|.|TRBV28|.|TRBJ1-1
CASIPSTGQSNTEAFF
TGTGCCAGCATCCCCTCTACAGGGCAGTCGAACACTGAAGCTTTCTTT
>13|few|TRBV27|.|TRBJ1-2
CASSFKGVDGYTF
TGTGCCAGCAGTTTTAAAGGGGTCGATGGCTACACCTTC
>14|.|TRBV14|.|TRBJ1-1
CASSQLGSDGGAFF
TGTGCCAGCAGCCAACTCGGTTCAGACGGGGGAGCTTTCTTT
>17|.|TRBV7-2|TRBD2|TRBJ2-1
CASSLVGLAGGYNEQFF
TGTGCCAGCAGCTTAGTGGGACTAGCGGGGGGTTACAATGAGCAGTTCTTC
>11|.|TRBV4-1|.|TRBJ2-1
CASSQRNEQFF
TGCGCCAGCAGCCAGCGGAATGAGCAGTTCTTC
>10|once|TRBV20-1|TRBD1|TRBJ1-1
CSARETGAFF
TGCAGTGCTAGGGAGACAGGGGCTTTCTTT
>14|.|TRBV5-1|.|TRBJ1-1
CASCERGKDTEAFF
TGCGCCAGCTGCGAGAGGGGGAAGGACACTGAAGCTTTCTTT
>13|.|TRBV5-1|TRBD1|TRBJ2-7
CASSYLQGYEQYF
TGCGCCAGCAGTTACCTACAGGGGTACGAGCAGTACTTC
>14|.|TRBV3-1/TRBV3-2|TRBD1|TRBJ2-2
CASSQGQGHGELFF
TGTGCCAGCAGCCAAGGACAGGGCCACGGGGAGCTGTTTTTT
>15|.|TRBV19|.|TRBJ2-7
CASSATGRSPYEQYF
TGTGCCAGTAGCGCTACAGGCAGATCCCCTTACGAGCAGTACTTC
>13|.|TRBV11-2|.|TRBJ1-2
CASSLGGNYGYTF
TGTGCCAGCAGCTTAGGAGGGAACTATGGCTACACCTTC
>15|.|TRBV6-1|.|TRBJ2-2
CASSEPGHGSGELFF
TGTGCCAGCAGTGAACCGGGACACGGGTCCGGGGAGCTGTTTTTT
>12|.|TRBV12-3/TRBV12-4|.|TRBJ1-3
CASSYLGDTIYF
TGTGCCAGCAGTTATTTAGGGGACACCATATATTTT
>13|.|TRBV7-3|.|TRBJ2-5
CASARGAMETQYF
TGTGCCAGCGCCCGTGGGGCTATGGAGACCCAGTACTTC
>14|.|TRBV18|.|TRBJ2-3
CASSSDLTRDTQYF
TGTGCCAGCTCTTCGGACTTGACTAGAGATACGCAGTATTTT
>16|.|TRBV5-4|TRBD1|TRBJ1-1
CASSPGQGRENTEAFF
TGTGCCAGCAGCCCTGGACAGGGGAGAGAGAACACTGAAGCTTTCTTT
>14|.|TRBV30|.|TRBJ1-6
CAWSVIGARAPLHF
TGTGCCTGGAGTGTAATCGGCGCCCGGGCACCCCTCCACTTT
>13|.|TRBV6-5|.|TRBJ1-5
CASSWTRNQPQHF
TGTGCCAGCAGCTGGACACGGAATCAGCCCCAGCATTTT
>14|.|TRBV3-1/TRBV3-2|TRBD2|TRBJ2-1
CASSIQLAGSPSFF
TGTGCCAGCAGTATTCAACTAGCGGGGTCTCCCTCGTTCTTC
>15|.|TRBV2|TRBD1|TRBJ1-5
CASRAGQGVGQPQHF
TGTGCCAGCAGGGCGGGACAGGGGGTAGGTCAGCCCCAGCATTTT
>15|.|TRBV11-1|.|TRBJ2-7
CASSSGVRGTYEQYF
TGTGCCAGCAGCTCCGGGGTCAGGGGCACCTACGAGCAGTACTTC
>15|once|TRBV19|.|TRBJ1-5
CASSISGQFNQPQHF
TGTGCCAGTAGTATTTCAGGACAGTTCAATCAGCCCCAGCATTTT
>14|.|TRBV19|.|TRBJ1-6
CASSTRQINSPLHF
TGTGCCAGTAGTACCCGACAGATTAATTCACCCCTCCACTTT
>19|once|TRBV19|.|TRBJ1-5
CASSIPQSGYLYSNQPQHF
TGTGCCAGTAGTATCCCCCAATCGGGATATCTTTATAGCAATCAGCCCCAGCATTTT
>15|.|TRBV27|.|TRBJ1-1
CASSLGAGRPKEAFF
TGTGCCAGCAGTTTAGGGGCCGGTCGGCCCAAGGAAGCTTTCTTT